The present T cell receptor beta chain was sequenced within a study of T cells in localized non-small cell lung cancer. Concerning this clone: The antigen remains undetermined.

The study's findings and limits: In the blood, greater T cell density corresponded to longer overall survival. Highest T cell clonality was seen in uninvolved adjacent lung, surpassing that measured in tumor. A median around 57 of the top 100 tumor clones appeared in adjacent lung. Because only a single region of the tumor was sequenced, heterogeneity remains possible.

Libraries were prepared by immunoSEQ multiplex PCR; TCRdb keeps only in-frame clonotypes and omits some of them. Of 100,000 or so clones listed, roughly 91% are singletons. The CDR3 spans 16 residues. V lost 7 bases and J lost 3; bases outside the gene matches: 12. Looked up from germline, CDR1 is SQVTM and CDR2 is ANQGSEA. Sequencing used PBMCs, obtained before any cancer treatment. The chain is built from TRBV29-1 and TRBJ1-5; 10 positions agree with TRBD1. The receptor comes from a woman aged 35-70 years with stage II squamous cell lung carcinoma. The CDR3 sequence is CSALTPGQGTNQPQHF. The CDR3 coding sequence is TGCAGCGCACTTACACCGGGACAGGGGACCAATCAGCCCCAGCATTTT.